The T cell receptor beta chain described here comes from a study of blood T cell repertoires in COVID-19. TCRdb's copy holds only in-frame clones and misses some; the assay was immunoSEQ multiplex PCR. The data contain approximately 450,000 clones, 75% to 90% of them singletons. Donors were grouped by their self-reported clinical history. Germline CDR1 reads KGHDR; CDR2 reads SFDVKD. J was trimmed by 2 bases and V by 11 bases; bases with no gene match: 17. This CDR3 is built from 17 residues. The sample comprised PBMCs or T cells enriched from blood (not recorded which). The chain employs TRBV24-1 and TRBJ2-3; 8 bases match TRBD2. This sequence was found in a man aged 30 to 39 who had recovered from COVID-19. The CDR3 sequence: CAKNCCYGREYTDTQYF. CDR3 DNA sequence: TGTGCCAAGAACTGCTGTTACGGGAGGGAATACACAGATACGCAGTATTTT.